These 13 T cell receptor beta chains came from one sample sequenced in a study of OX40 agonist ivuxolimab in advanced cancers. TCRdb's copy holds only in-frame clones and misses some; the assay was immunoSEQ multiplex PCR. The sample includes around 22,000 clones, around 83% of them seen just once. This specimen was CD4+ or CD8+ T cells sorted from blood, taken in a trial of the OX40 agonist ivuxolimab. The receptor source for this set is an adult with an advanced solid tumor such as melanoma, head and neck, liver or kidney cancer.

The J gene is TRBJ2-3, the V gene TRBV7-9; D gene uncertain. In germline, CDR1 is SEHNR, CDR2 FQNEAQ (reference sequence). This CDR3 spans 15 amino acids. The V end lost 5 bases, the J end lost 1 base, and 13 bases lay between the germline ends. CDR3 region: CASSREIGGTDTQYF. The DNA for the CDR3 is TGTGCCAGCAGCCGAGAAATCGGAGGCACAGATACGCAGTATTTT.

The V call is TRBV19, the J call TRBJ1-6; D remains ambiguous. V lost 10 bases and J lost 7, with 20 bases in between. From germline, CDR1 is LNHDA and CDR2 SQIVND (reference sequence). CDR3 length: 15 amino acids. The CDR3 sequence: CATKTGSGGNSPLHF. CDR3 nucleotide sequence: TGTGCCACCAAAACCGGGAGTGGCGGGAATTCACCCCTCCACTTT.

The V and J genes are TRBV19 and TRBJ2-7, with 9 positions matching TRBD2. Per germline, CDR1 LNHDA and CDR2 SQIVND (reference sequence). V lost 3 bases and J lost 7; bases outside the gene matches: 13. CDR3 size: 16 residues. Here the CDR3 DNA reads TGTGCCAGTAGTATGAGTAGCGGGGGTTGGGCCGGGGAGCAGTACTTC. It translates to CASSMSSGGWAGEQYF. The full variable domain, in which reference TRBV19 and TRBJ2-7 provide the parts outside the CDR3, is DGGITQSPKYLFRKEGQNVTLSCEQNLNHDAMYWYRQDPGQGLRLIYYSQIVNDFQKGDIAEGYSVSREKKESFPLTVTSAQKNPTAFYLCASSMSSGGWAGEQYFGPGTRLTVT.

The chain joins TRBV12-5 to TRBJ2-3; tentative D call: TRBD1 (5 bases). Germline CDR1 reads LGHNT; CDR2 reads FRNRAP. V was shortened by 3 bases and J by 1 base, with 14 bases between the two germline ends. The CDR3 is made up of 16 amino acids. The CDR3 nucleotides are TGTGCTAGTGGTTTTGGGGTGGGGCCTGGCACAGATACGCAGTATTTT. Residues: CASGFGVGPGTDTQYF.

The rearrangement joins TRBV29-1 to TRBJ1-2, with D possibly TRBD1 on 6 matching bases. This CDR3 region has 14 residues. Germline CDR1 SQVTM, CDR2 ANQGSEA. In nucleotides, the CDR3 is TGCCGCGGGGGGGCCGGGCCGGGGGGCTATGGCTACACCTTC. It specifies CRGGAGPGGYGYTF.

The rearrangement links TRBV30 to TRBJ2-7; 9 nucleotides agree with TRBD2. CDR1 and CDR2 (germline): GTSNPN, SVGIG (reference sequence). J gave up 5 bases and V 2 bases, and 10 bases lay outside the gene matches. CDR3 length: 15 amino acids. CDR3 in amino acids: CAWSRLAVGGDEQYF. The CDR3 region has the DNA TGTGCCTGGAGTAGACTAGCGGTAGGCGGAGACGAGCAGTACTTC.

The chain joins TRBV5-6 to TRBJ1-2; no clear D. The germline V gene encodes CDR1 SGHDT and CDR2 YYEEEE. The CDR3 runs to 15 residues. The germline V and J ends were trimmed by 0 bases and 4 bases, with 13 bases remaining between them. CDR3 sequence (DNA): TGTGCCAGCAGCTTGGTCGTACGGGCTTCCTATGGCTACACCTTC. It specifies CASSLVVRASYGYTF.

The genes are TRBV11-3 and TRBJ1-1; D is possibly TRBD1 (5 bases). This CDR3 comprises 15 residues. Germline CDR1 SGHNT, CDR2 YENEEA. Trimming removed 3 bases at V and 0 bases at J, with 11 bases between. In DNA form, the CDR3 reads TGTGCCAGCAGCTTCGGGGGAGGCATGAACACTGAAGCTTTCTTT. Amino acids: CASSFGGGMNTEAFF.

The V gene is TRBV5-4, the J gene TRBJ2-5; D unresolved. Germline V lookup: CDR1 SGHNT, CDR2 YYREEE (reference sequence). CDR3 length: 14 residues. V gave up 1 base and J gave up 7 bases, with 14 bases separating them. The CDR3 DNA reads TGTGCCAGCAGCTTGCCGGCCCAAGGCGGGACCCAGTACTTC. Translation: CASSLPAQGGTQYF. Filled out from reference TRBV5-4 and TRBJ2-5, the complete variable domain reads ETGVTQSPTHLIKTRGQQVTLRCSSQSGHNTVSWYQQALGQGPQFIFQYYREEENGRGNFPPRFSGLQFPNYSSELNVNALELDDSALYLCASSLPAQGGTQYFGPGTRLLVL.

This clone was recorded only once. CDR3 amino acids: CASTRPQGVRYTGELFF. The CDR3 DNA reads as TGTGCCAGCACCCGACCCCAGGGGGTTCGTTACACCGGGGAGCTGTTTTTT. The chain combines TRBV7-8 with TRBJ2-2, with 7 bases identical to TRBD1. This CDR3 is 17 amino acids long. The germline V gene has CDR1 SGHVS and CDR2 FQNEAQ. The V gene end was trimmed by 7 bases and the J gene end by 3 bases; junction bases not matched to a gene: 14.

The genes are TRBV29-1 and TRBJ1-1, with 12 positions matching TRBD1. The length of the CDR3 is 15 residues. CDR1 and CDR2 from the germline V gene are SQVTM and ANQGSEA. Germline trimming cut 8 bases from V and 8 bases from J; bases unmatched to any gene: 15. In nucleotides, the CDR3 is TGCAGCCTCAGCGAGCCGGGACAGGGGGCGGCGGAAGCTTTCTTT. Amino acid sequence: CSLSEPGQGAAEAFF.

The chain is built from TRBV19 and TRBJ2-5, with 11 bases matching TRBD1. The germline V gene encodes CDR1 LNHDA and CDR2 SQIVND (reference sequence). Trimming at V came to 8 bases and at J to 11 bases, leaving 7 bases not matched to a gene. The CDR3 length is 12 residues. Here the CDR3 DNA reads TGTGCCAGTTGGGGACAGGGGGGTGAGCAGTACTTC. Its translation is CASWGQGGEQYF.

The chain links TRBV11-3 to TRBJ2-4, with 9 bases that match TRBD2. Germline V gene lookup returns CDR1 SGHNT and CDR2 YENEEA. The V and J ends lost 2 bases and 2 bases, in that order; junction bases with no gene match: 4. The CDR3 has 16 residues. The DNA of the CDR3 is TGTGCCAGCAGCTTATTCCTAGCGGGAACCAAAAACATTCAGTACTTC. It yields the protein CASSLFLAGTKNIQYF. Full variable domain (missing parts from reference TRBV11-3 and TRBJ2-4): EAGVVQSPRYKIIEKKQPVAFWCNPISGHNTLYWYLQNLGQGPELLIRYENEEAVDDSQLPKDRFSAERLKGVDSTLKIQPAELGDSAVYLCASSLFLAGTKNIQYFGAGTRLSVL.